The present T cell receptor beta chain was sequenced within a study of blood T cell repertoires in COVID-19. Study background: The samples span acute and convalescent COVID-19 from the United States, Italy and Spain. PBMCs, B-cell-depleted T cells, or T cells were the source of the cDNA or gDNA that made up the material.

Authors' analysis steps: Estimation of nucleated cell counts was performed using reference gene primer amplification. Assay: immunoSEQ multiplex PCR; the TCRdb copy retains only in-frame clones and omits some. Clone size and the V and J calls come from that table; the DNA yielded D and trimming. The sample has fewer than 30,000 clones; 81% are singletons. V lost 0 bases and J lost 3, with 13 bases in between. The CDR3 has 16 residues. Germline loops: CDR1 SGHTA, CDR2 FQGTGA. The sequence was obtained from a woman aged 55-75 years with acute or convalescent COVID-19. The chain is built from TRBV7-3 and TRBJ2-3, with D possibly TRBD1 on 6 matching bases. Sequencing input: peripheral blood. This CDR3 is CASSLTGATATDTQYF. CDR3 sequence (DNA): TGTGCCAGCAGCTTAACGGGGGCGACAGCAACAGATACGCAGTATTTT.